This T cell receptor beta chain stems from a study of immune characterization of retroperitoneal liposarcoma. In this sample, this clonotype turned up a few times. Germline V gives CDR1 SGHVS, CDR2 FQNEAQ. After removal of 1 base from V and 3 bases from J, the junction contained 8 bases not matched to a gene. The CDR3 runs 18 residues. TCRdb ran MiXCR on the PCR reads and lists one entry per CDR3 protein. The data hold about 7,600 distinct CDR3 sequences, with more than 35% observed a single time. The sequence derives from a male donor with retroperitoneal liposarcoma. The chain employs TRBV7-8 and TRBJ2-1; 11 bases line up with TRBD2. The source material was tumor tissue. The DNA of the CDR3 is TGTGCCAGCAGCTTAGTCCTAGCGGGGGGTTATATCTACAATGAGCAGTTCTTC. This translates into CASSLVLAGGYIYNEQFF.